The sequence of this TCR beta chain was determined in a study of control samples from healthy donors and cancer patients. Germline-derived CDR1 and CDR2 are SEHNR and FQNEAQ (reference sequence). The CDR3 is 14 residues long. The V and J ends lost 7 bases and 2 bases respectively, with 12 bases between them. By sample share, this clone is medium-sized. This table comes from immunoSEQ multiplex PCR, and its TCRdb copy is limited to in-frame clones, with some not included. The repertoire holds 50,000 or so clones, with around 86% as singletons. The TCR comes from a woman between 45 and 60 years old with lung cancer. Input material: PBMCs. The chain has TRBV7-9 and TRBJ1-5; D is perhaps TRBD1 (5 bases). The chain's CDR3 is CASTSDTGNQPQHF. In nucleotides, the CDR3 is TGTGCCAGCACTTCGGACACGGGCAATCAGCCCCAGCATTTT.